These T cell receptor beta chains were read from a single sample in a study of T cell responses to AZD1222 COVID-19 vaccine. Data came from immunoSEQ multiplex PCR; TCRdb stores just in-frame clones and leaves some out. The sample has over 100,000 clones, 87% seen once. Sequenced material: peripheral blood, taken on day 0 of AZD1222 vaccination. The source is an adult in good health. Both conserved end residues are part of each CDR3. Each record gives: D gene, V gene, clone size, J gene, CDR3 DNA, CDR3 protein. The D gene is left open where the match is weak. Size values are once, few and many counts, or a class for expanded clones, and some rows have none.

D: TRBD1
V: TRBV10-3
size: .
J: TRBJ2-1
DNA: TGTGCCATCAAACTAGGACAGGGTGACAATGAGCAGTTCTTC
CDR3: CAIKLGQGDNEQFF

D: TRBD1
V: TRBV6-4
size: .
J: TRBJ2-7
DNA: TGTGCCACCCATAGAGATGGACAGGGGGCAATCGAGCAGTACTTC
CDR3: CATHRDGQGAIEQYF

D: .
V: TRBV12-3/TRBV12-4
size: .
J: TRBJ1-2
DNA: TGTGCCAGCAGTTTAAAGGGTACCTATGGCTACACCTTC
CDR3: CASSLKGTYGYTF

D: TRBD1
V: TRBV7-2
size: .
J: TRBJ1-4
DNA: TGTGCCAGCAGCCTCAGACAGGGGTGGACGGGTGAAAAACTGTTTTTT
CDR3: CASSLRQGWTGEKLFF

D: TRBD1
V: TRBV15
size: .
J: TRBJ1-4
DNA: TGTGCCACCAGCAGAGATCGGCAGGGGGCTGAAAAACTGTTTTTT
CDR3: CATSRDRQGAEKLFF

D: .
V: TRBV5-1
size: .
J: TRBJ1-5
DNA: TGCGCCAGCAGCTTAACAGGGTTCAGCAATCAGCCCCAGCATTTT
CDR3: CASSLTGFSNQPQHF

D: TRBD2
V: TRBV28
size: .
J: TRBJ2-7
DNA: TGTGCCAGCTCCTGGACTAGGAAAATCGACGAGCAGTACTTC
CDR3: CASSWTRKIDEQYF

D: TRBD2
V: TRBV6-2/TRBV6-3
size: once
J: TRBJ2-5
DNA: TGTGCCAGCAGCCCGACTAGCGGTTGGAGCCAAGAGACCCAGTACTTC
CDR3: CASSPTSGWSQETQYF

D: TRBD2
V: TRBV28
size: .
J: TRBJ2-5
DNA: TGTGCCAGCAAGGGTAGCGGGGGGGCACAAGAGACCCAGTACTTC
CDR3: CASKGSGGAQETQYF

D: .
V: TRBV6-2/TRBV6-3
size: once
J: TRBJ1-5
DNA: TGTGCCAGCAGTTTTACCGGGGACCACATCAGCCCCCAGCATTTT
CDR3: CASSFTGDHISPQHF

D: .
V: TRBV3-1/TRBV3-2
size: .
J: TRBJ2-7
DNA: TGTGCCAGCAGCCAAGCAGGCGAGCAGTACTTC
CDR3: CASSQAGEQYF

D: TRBD1
V: TRBV18
size: .
J: TRBJ2-1
DNA: TGTGCCAGCTCACCCCGACAGGGGGCTTACAATGAGCAGTTCTTC
CDR3: CASSPRQGAYNEQFF

D: TRBD1
V: TRBV2
size: .
J: TRBJ1-4
DNA: TGTGCCAGCAAGCTTGCCAGGACAGGGAATGAAAAACTGTTTTTT
CDR3: CASKLARTGNEKLFF

D: TRBD1
V: TRBV19
size: .
J: TRBJ2-7
DNA: TGTGCCAGTAGTATAGGCACAGGGGCCTCCTACGAGCAGTACTTC
CDR3: CASSIGTGASYEQYF

D: .
V: TRBV7-9
size: .
J: TRBJ1-1
DNA: TGTGCCAGCAGACCCACAGGGACGGAGGTTGAAGCTTTCTTT
CDR3: CASRPTGTEVEAFF

D: .
V: TRBV6-2/TRBV6-3
size: once
J: TRBJ1-2
DNA: TGTGCCAGCAGTTACGGAGCGGGACTATATGGCTACACCTTC
CDR3: CASSYGAGLYGYTF

D: TRBD1
V: TRBV19
size: .
J: TRBJ1-5
DNA: TGTGCCAGTAGTATTCTGACAGGGGGCGGTCGGCCCCAGCATTTT
CDR3: CASSILTGGGRPQHF

D: .
V: TRBV28
size: medium-sized
J: TRBJ2-1
DNA: TGTGCCAGCAGTTTATGGGACATCTGGTCCCGGAATGAGCAGTTCTTC
CDR3: CASSLWDIWSRNEQFF

D: TRBD2
V: TRBV5-1
size: .
J: TRBJ2-7
DNA: TGCGCCAGCAGCCGGGCCTGGGGAGGGGACGAGCAGTACTTC
CDR3: CASSRAWGGDEQYF

D: TRBD1
V: TRBV7-9
size: .
J: TRBJ2-2
DNA: TGTGCCAGCAGCCCACGCACAGGGGGCATCACCGGGGAGCTGTTTTTT
CDR3: CASSPRTGGITGELFF

D: .
V: TRBV15
size: .
J: TRBJ1-5
DNA: TGTGCCACCAGCAGGGGGAGGCAGTTTAATCAGCCCCAGCATTTT
CDR3: CATSRGRQFNQPQHF

D: TRBD2
V: TRBV15
size: .
J: TRBJ2-3
DNA: TGTGCCACCAGCAGAGATCCGAGCGGGGGGGCCTTTAGCACAGATACGCAGTATTTT
CDR3: CATSRDPSGGAFSTDTQYF

D: TRBD2
V: TRBV9
size: .
J: TRBJ2-5
DNA: TGTGCCAGCAGCGGGACTAGCGGGAGGGAGACCCAGTACTTC
CDR3: CASSGTSGRETQYF

D: .
V: TRBV5-1
size: .
J: TRBJ1-4
DNA: TGCGCCAGCAGCGAAGGACAGCCCGTGGAGGAAAAACTGTTTTTT
CDR3: CASSEGQPVEEKLFF